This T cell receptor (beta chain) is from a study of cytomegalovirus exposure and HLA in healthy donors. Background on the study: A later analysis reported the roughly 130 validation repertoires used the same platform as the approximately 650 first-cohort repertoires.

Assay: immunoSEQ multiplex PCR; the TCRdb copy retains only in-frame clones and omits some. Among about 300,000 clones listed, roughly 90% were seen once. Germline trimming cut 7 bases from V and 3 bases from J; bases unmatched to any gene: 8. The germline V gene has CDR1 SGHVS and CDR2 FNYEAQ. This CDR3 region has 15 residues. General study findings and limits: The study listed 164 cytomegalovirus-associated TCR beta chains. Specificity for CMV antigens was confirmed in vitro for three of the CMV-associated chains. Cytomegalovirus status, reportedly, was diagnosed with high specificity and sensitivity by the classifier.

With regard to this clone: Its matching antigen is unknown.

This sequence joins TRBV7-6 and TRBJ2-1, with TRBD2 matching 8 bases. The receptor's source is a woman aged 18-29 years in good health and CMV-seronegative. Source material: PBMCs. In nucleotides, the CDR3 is TGTGCCAGCACCGCGAGCGGGAGCCTCTACAATGAGCAGTTCTTC. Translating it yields CASTASGSLYNEQFF. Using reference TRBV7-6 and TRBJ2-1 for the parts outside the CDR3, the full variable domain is GAGVSQSPRYKVTKRGQDVALRCDPISGHVSLYWYRQALGQGPEFLTYFNYEAQQDKSGLPNDRFSAERPEGSISTLTIQRTEQRDSAMYRCASTASGSLYNEQFFGPGTRLTVL.